One sample yielded the 30 T cell receptor beta chains listed below, sequenced in a study of T cell responses to AZD1222 COVID-19 vaccine. The table came from immunoSEQ multiplex PCR; TCRdb's copy has only in-frame clones and leaves some out. The profile covers some 180,000 clones, with roughly 94% appearing a single time and under 2% taken by the ten largest. The source was peripheral blood, collected 28 days after the second AZD1222 dose. The receptors here all came from an adult who received the AZD1222 COVID-19 vaccine.

The V gene is TRBV27, the J gene TRBJ1-2; D uncertain. Germline V gene sequence: CDR1 MNHEY, CDR2 SMNVEV (reference sequence). There are 13 residues in the CDR3. The germline V and J ends were trimmed by 1 base and 4 bases, with 7 bases remaining between them. CDR3 region: CASSLFPAYGYTF. As DNA, the CDR3 is TGTGCCAGCAGTTTATTTCCAGCCTATGGCTACACCTTC.

V usage is TRBV2 and J usage is TRBJ1-1; D ambiguous. The CDR3 totals 19 residues. V dropped 3 bases and J dropped 0 bases, with 23 bases sitting between them. CDR1 is SNHLY and CDR2 is FYNNEI in the germline V gene. The chain's CDR3 is CASSEREWYRPIMNTEAFF. The CDR3 nucleotides are TGTGCCAGCAGTGAGAGAGAATGGTACAGACCAATTATGAACACTGAAGCTTTCTTT.

This rearrangement joins TRBV10-3 to TRBJ2-5; D is uncertain. Germline CDR1 reads ENHRY; CDR2 reads SYGVKD. Trimming cost V 3 bases and J 1 base, with 12 bases left between them. This CDR3 contains 15 residues. CDR3 loop: CAISDVSEAQETQYF. CDR3 sequence (DNA): TGTGCCATCAGTGATGTCAGTGAGGCCCAAGAGACCCAGTACTTC.

This chain connects TRBV10-3 to TRBJ2-7; possibly TRBD1 for D (5 bases). This CDR3 has 16 residues. The V gene's germline CDR1 is ENHRY and CDR2 SYGVKD. V lost 3 bases, J lost 3 bases, and 18 bases lay in between. The CDR3 nucleotides are TGTGCCATCAGTGACCCTGGCAGGGCGGTAAGCTACGAGCAGTACTTC. Amino acid sequence: CAISDPGRAVSYEQYF.

V and J are TRBV10-3 and TRBJ2-7, with 10 bases matching TRBD1. Germline CDR1 is ENHRY and CDR2 is SYGVKD. CDR3 length: 17 residues. The J segment lost 3 bases and the V segment lost 6 bases, leaving 14 bases of the junction unmatched. This CDR3 is CAIRQSGTGEGDYEQYF. The CDR3 region has the DNA TGTGCCATCAGGCAGTCCGGGACAGGGGAAGGAGACTACGAGCAGTACTTC.

The CDR3 loop reads CASSPRDRGGQPQHF. The CDR3, as DNA: TGTGCCAGCAGCCCAAGGGACAGGGGAGGTCAGCCCCAGCATTTT. This rearrangement joins TRBV7-8 to TRBJ1-5; 10 bases are a match to TRBD1. Germline lookup yields CDR1 SGHVS and CDR2 FQNEAQ. The V gene end was trimmed by 5 bases and the J gene end by 6 bases; junction bases not matched to a gene: 7. The CDR3 extends over 15 amino acids.

The CDR3: CASSRGLAGDFRNNEQFF. Here the CDR3 DNA reads TGCGCCAGCAGCCGCGGACTAGCGGGAGATTTTCGGAACAATGAGCAGTTCTTC. V gene TRBV4-1 combines with J gene TRBJ2-1; 13 positions match TRBD2. Unmatched junction bases numbered 11, after V lost 4 bases and J lost 5 bases. CDR3 length equals 18 residues. Per the germline V gene, CDR1 is MGHRA and CDR2 is YSYEKL.

Written as DNA, the CDR3 is TGTGCCAGCACCGGGACACCGGATTCACCCCTCCACTTT. Residues: CASTGTPDSPLHF. The J gene is TRBJ1-6, the V gene TRBV9, with D perhaps matching TRBD1 (6 bases). CDR3 size: 13 residues. CDR1 and CDR2 from the germline V gene are SGDLS and YYNGEE. V lost 6 bases, J lost 8 bases, and 12 bases lay in between.

The J gene is TRBJ1-2, the V gene TRBV4-1; TRBD1 matches at 7 bases. In germline, CDR1 is MGHRA, CDR2 YSYEKL. V gave up 4 bases and J gave up 2 bases; unmatched junction bases: 4. The CDR3 runs 14 residues. CDR3 sequence: CASSPRDSNYGYTF. The CDR3 coding sequence is TGCGCCAGCAGCCCCCGGGACAGCAACTATGGCTACACCTTC.

CDR3 amino acids: CASMDRGGSGANVLTF. The CDR3 DNA reads TGTGCCAGTATGGACAGGGGGGGCTCTGGGGCCAACGTCCTGACTTTC. The chain couples TRBV19 to TRBJ2-6; 10 positions match TRBD1. Per the germline V gene, CDR1 is LNHDA and CDR2 is SQIVND (reference sequence). V gave up 7 bases and J gave up 0 bases; unmatched junction bases: 3. CDR3 length: 16 residues.

The chain has TRBV5-6 and TRBJ2-1; 8 bases are shared with TRBD2. This CDR3 has 16 residues. Trimming at V came to 3 bases and at J to 2 bases, leaving 7 bases not matched to a gene. Germline-derived CDR1 and CDR2 are SGHDT and YYEEEE. This CDR3 reads CASSSAGTRAYNEQFF. The CDR3 coding sequence is TGTGCCAGCAGCTCGGCCGGGACTAGGGCCTACAATGAGCAGTTCTTC.

This clone was seen once. The rearrangement uses TRBV19 and TRBJ1-2, with TRBD1 as a possible D gene (6 bases). Trimming stripped 9 bases from V and 5 bases from J, with 16 bases between. The CDR3 sequence is 13 residues long. Per the germline V gene, CDR1 is LNHDA and CDR2 is SQIVND (reference sequence). CDR3 nucleotide sequence: TGTGCCAGCGAGCCTCAGGGGAGGTATGGCTACACCTTC. Translated: CASEPQGRYGYTF.

This chain links TRBV7-8 with TRBJ1-6; D unresolved. Germline loops: CDR1 SGHVS, CDR2 FQNEAQ. Trimming took off 4 bases at V and 14 bases at J, with 9 bases between the two ends. The CDR3 loop spans 11 amino acids. DNA of the CDR3: TGTGCCAGCAGCTCACCACGCACCCTCCACTTT. This sequence encodes CASSSPRTLHF.

The chain carries TRBV11-2 and TRBJ1-1; 8 nucleotides match TRBD1. From germline, CDR1 is SGHAT and CDR2 FQNNGV. Trimming cost V 8 bases and J 5 bases; bases outside gene matches: 13. The CDR3 has 15 amino acids. The chain's CDR3 is CASGLTGEARTEAFF. The CDR3 nucleotides are TGTGCCAGCGGTCTGACAGGGGAGGCGAGAACTGAAGCTTTCTTT. Drawing the rest from reference TRBV11-2 and TRBJ1-1, the complete variable domain is EAGVAQSPRYKIIEKRQSVAFWCNPISGHATLYWYQQILGQGPKLLIQFQNNGVVDDSQLPKDRFSAERLKGVDSTLKIQPAKLEDSAVYLCASGLTGEARTEAFFGQGTRLTVV.

J is TRBJ1-1 and V is TRBV29-1, with a possible D match to TRBD1 (5 bases). V was trimmed by 7 bases and J by 4 bases, leaving 13 bases between them. In germline, CDR1 is SQVTM, CDR2 ANQGSEA. This CDR3 contains 12 residues. The CDR3 is CSAFSGATEAFF. The CDR3 DNA follows: TGCAGCGCGTTTTCTGGGGCCACTGAAGCTTTCTTT.

The chain combines TRBV5-5 with TRBJ2-5; D not certain. The CDR3 consists of 12 residues. V lost 0 bases and J lost 4, with 4 bases in between. Germline V gene lookup returns CDR1 SGHKS and CDR2 YYEKEE (reference sequence). CDR3 residues: CASSLGRETQYF. CDR3 nucleotides: TGTGCCAGCAGCTTGGGAAGAGAGACCCAGTACTTC.

The V call is TRBV29-1, the J call TRBJ1-1; D uncertain. V was shortened by 6 bases and J by 5 bases, with 16 bases between the two germline ends. Germline assignment: CDR1 SQVTM and CDR2 ANQGSEA. CDR3 length: 13 amino acids. CDR3 region: CSVTGPGGTEAFF. The DNA for the CDR3 is TGCAGCGTAACGGGCCCCGGAGGGACTGAAGCTTTCTTT. The full variable domain, rest sourced from reference TRBV29-1 and TRBJ1-1, is SAVISQKPSRDICQRGTSLTIQCQVDSQVTMMFWYRQQPGQSLTLIATANQGSEATYESGFVIDKFPISRPNLTFSTLTVSNMSPEDSSIYLCSVTGPGGTEAFFGQGTRLTVV.

The CDR3 sequence is CASSLGQGALTEAFF. The CDR3 DNA follows: TGTGCCAGCAGCTTAGGACAGGGGGCACTTACTGAAGCTTTCTTT. The rearrangement joins TRBV5-6 to TRBJ1-1; 11 bases align to TRBD1. CDR1 SGHDT and CDR2 YYEEEE come from the germline V gene. Unmatched junction bases numbered 5, after V lost 2 bases and J lost 5 bases. CDR3 length: 15 amino acids.

This sequence joins TRBV2 and TRBJ1-2; D not resolved. Germline V gives CDR1 SNHLY, CDR2 FYNNEI. This CDR3 has 13 residues. Trimming cost V 8 bases and J 0 bases, with 10 bases left between them. This chain's CDR3 is CASRPQANYGYTF. CDR3 nucleotide sequence: TGTGCCAGCCGTCCCCAGGCTAACTATGGCTACACCTTC.

The gene calls are TRBV12-3 or TRBV12-4 and TRBJ1-6, with 8 bases identical to TRBD1. The V gene end was trimmed by 6 bases and the J gene end by 8 bases; junction bases not matched to a gene: 3. The CDR3 consists of 13 residues. The CDR3 protein is CASSQQGDSPLHF. CDR3 sequence (DNA): TGTGCCAGCAGCCAACAGGGGGATTCACCCCTCCACTTT.

The chain combines TRBV7-3 with TRBJ2-1, with 8 bases aligning to TRBD1. Germline trimming cut 2 bases from V and 4 bases from J; bases unmatched to any gene: 4. The CDR3 covers 15 residues. Germline CDR1 SGHTA, CDR2 FQGTGA. The CDR3 DNA reads as TGTGCCAGCAGCTTAGGGCAGGGGGCTTACAATGAGCAGTTCTTC. It codes for CASSLGQGAYNEQFF.

The chain employs TRBV7-2 and TRBJ2-1; the D is unclear. The CDR3 extends over 13 amino acids. V gave up 5 bases and J gave up 9 bases, with 14 bases separating them. Germline V gene lookup returns CDR1 SGHTA and CDR2 FQGNSA. Here the CDR3 DNA reads TGTGCCAGCAGCCCTACATTGCTGGGTGAGCAGTTCTTC. Amino acid sequence: CASSPTLLGEQFF. The entire variable domain, with the rest obtained from reference TRBV7-2 and TRBJ2-1, is as follows: GAGVSQSPSNKVTEKGKDVELRCDPISGHTALYWYRQSLGQGLEFLIYFQGNSAPDKSGLPSDRFSAERTGGSVSTLTIQRTQQEDSAVYLCASSPTLLGEQFFGPGTRLTVL.

The chain joins TRBV6-5 to TRBJ2-3; 7 positions match TRBD2. CDR1 and CDR2 (germline): MNHEY, SVGAGI. There are 15 residues in the CDR3. V was clipped by 6 bases and J by 4 bases; unmatched bases: 10. CDR3 sequence: CASRQASGVPDTQYF. CDR3 nucleotides: TGTGCCAGCAGACAAGCGAGCGGGGTACCAGATACGCAGTATTTT.

This chain joins TRBV6-4 and TRBJ2-1; D possibly corresponds to TRBD2 (6 bases). V was pared by 4 bases and J by 7 bases, with 11 bases between. This CDR3 spans 13 amino acids. From germline, CDR1 is MRHNA and CDR2 SNTAGT. CDR3 amino acids: CASSVSGTNEQFF. The CDR3 DNA follows: TGTGCCAGCAGTGTTTCCGGGACTAATGAGCAGTTCTTC.

The gene calls are TRBV4-2 and TRBJ2-3; D is possibly TRBD1 (6 bases). In germline, CDR1 is LGHNA, CDR2 YNFKEQ. V was cut by 4 bases and J by 2 bases, with 13 bases left in between. This CDR3 spans 15 amino acids. DNA for the CDR3: TGTGCCAGCAGCCGACAACAGGGAGCCACAGATACGCAGTATTTT. It codes for CASSRQQGATDTQYF.

This chain connects TRBV7-2 to TRBJ1-6; D is perhaps TRBD1 (5 bases). Germline CDR1 and CDR2: SGHTA and FQGNSA. Trimming removed 3 bases from V and 7 bases from J, with 7 bases in between. The CDR3 totals 13 residues. CDR3 in DNA: TGTGCCAGCAGCTTGGGGGTAAATTCACCCCTCCACTTT. It encodes CASSLGVNSPLHF. Complete variable domain (other parts from reference TRBV7-2 and TRBJ1-6): GAGVSQSPSNKVTEKGKDVELRCDPISGHTALYWYRQSLGQGLEFLIYFQGNSAPDKSGLPSDRFSAERTGGSVSTLTIQRTQQEDSAVYLCASSLGVNSPLHFGNGTRLTVT.

The chain employs TRBV18 and TRBJ2-7, with 9 bases fitting TRBD1. With 1 base clipped from V and 4 bases from J, the junction kept 5 bases outside the gene matches. Germline CDR1 reads KGHSH; CDR2 reads LQKENI. CDR3 length: 15 amino acids. For the CDR3, the DNA is TGTGCCAGCTCACCACGGGGACAGGGCGAATACGAGCAGTACTTC. It specifies CASSPRGQGEYEQYF.

This chain connects TRBV5-1 to TRBJ1-6; tentatively, D is TRBD1 (5 bases). Germline V gene sequence: CDR1 SGHRS, CDR2 YFSETQ. This CDR3 contains 15 residues. V dropped 4 bases and J dropped 5 bases, with 13 bases sitting between them. CDR3 sequence (DNA): TGCGCCAGCAGCATGGTGGGGGGGGATAATTCACCCCTCCACTTT. Amino acid sequence: CASSMVGGDNSPLHF.

The J gene is TRBJ2-1, the V gene TRBV7-2; D is tentatively TRBD1 or TRBD2 (5 bases each). The CDR3 is 16 amino acids. The V and J ends lost 5 bases and 5 bases respectively, with 19 bases between them. Germline loops: CDR1 SGHTA, CDR2 FQGNSA. CDR3 protein: CASSTAGTNVNNEQFF. DNA of the CDR3: TGTGCCAGCAGCACAGCCGGGACCAACGTGAACAATGAGCAGTTCTTC.

CDR3 protein: CASSLGVFSNQPQHF. Here the CDR3 DNA reads TGTGCCAGCAGCTTAGGGGTTTTTAGCAATCAGCCCCAGCATTTT. The chain carries TRBV7-2 and TRBJ1-5; D unresolved. The CDR3 contains 15 residues. Germline loops: CDR1 SGHTA, CDR2 FQGNSA. V was cut by 1 base and J by 0 bases, with 7 bases left in between.